The TCR beta chain under discussion was sequenced for a study of shared clonotypes between healthy human individuals. Regarding the study as a whole: Clonotype sharing across several donors was observed for about 5.5% of naive CD4 clonotypes. Relative to their counterparts shared across all four donors, non-shared clonotypes exhibited diminished generation probabilities.

CDR1 and CDR2 (germline): LGHNA, YNFKEQ. V gave up 6 bases and J gave up 9 bases, with 15 bases separating them. The length of the CDR3 is 13 residues. Details on this clone: Its antigen is not identified.

TCRdb's table, derived via immunoSEQ multiplex PCR, lists solely in-frame clones and lacks some. This sample has over a million clones; around 97% occur once, and the top ten carry about 1%. This sequence originates from a man in his thirties or forties in good health. Specimen: naive CD4+ T cells sorted from blood. Specified subset: CD45RA+ positively selected. This chain links TRBV4-2 with TRBJ2-1; D might be TRBD2 (5 bases). In nucleotides, the CDR3 is TGTGCCAGCAGGGGAGAAGGTGGCGGTGAGCAGTTCTTC. The encoded protein is CASRGEGGGEQFF.